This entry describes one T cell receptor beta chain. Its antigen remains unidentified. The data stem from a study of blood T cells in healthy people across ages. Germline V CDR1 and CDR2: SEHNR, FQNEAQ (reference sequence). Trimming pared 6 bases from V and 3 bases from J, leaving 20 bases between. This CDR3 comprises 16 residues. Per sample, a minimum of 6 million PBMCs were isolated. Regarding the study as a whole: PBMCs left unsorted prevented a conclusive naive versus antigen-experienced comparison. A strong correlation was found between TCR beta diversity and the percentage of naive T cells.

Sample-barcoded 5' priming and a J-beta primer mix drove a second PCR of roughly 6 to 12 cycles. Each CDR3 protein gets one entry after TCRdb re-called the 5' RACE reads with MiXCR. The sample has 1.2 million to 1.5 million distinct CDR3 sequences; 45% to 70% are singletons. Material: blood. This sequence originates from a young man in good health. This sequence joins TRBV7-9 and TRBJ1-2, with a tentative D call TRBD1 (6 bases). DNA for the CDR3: TGTGCCAGCAGACCACGACAGGAGGGTACTTACTATGGCTACACCTTC. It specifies CASRPRQEGTYYGYTF. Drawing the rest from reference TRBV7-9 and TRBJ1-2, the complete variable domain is DTGVSQNPRHKITKRGQNVTFRCDPISEHNRLYWYRQTLGQGPEFLTYFQNEAQLEKSRLLSDRFSAERPKGSFSTLEIQRTEQGDSAMYLCASRPRQEGTYYGYTFGSGTRLTVV.